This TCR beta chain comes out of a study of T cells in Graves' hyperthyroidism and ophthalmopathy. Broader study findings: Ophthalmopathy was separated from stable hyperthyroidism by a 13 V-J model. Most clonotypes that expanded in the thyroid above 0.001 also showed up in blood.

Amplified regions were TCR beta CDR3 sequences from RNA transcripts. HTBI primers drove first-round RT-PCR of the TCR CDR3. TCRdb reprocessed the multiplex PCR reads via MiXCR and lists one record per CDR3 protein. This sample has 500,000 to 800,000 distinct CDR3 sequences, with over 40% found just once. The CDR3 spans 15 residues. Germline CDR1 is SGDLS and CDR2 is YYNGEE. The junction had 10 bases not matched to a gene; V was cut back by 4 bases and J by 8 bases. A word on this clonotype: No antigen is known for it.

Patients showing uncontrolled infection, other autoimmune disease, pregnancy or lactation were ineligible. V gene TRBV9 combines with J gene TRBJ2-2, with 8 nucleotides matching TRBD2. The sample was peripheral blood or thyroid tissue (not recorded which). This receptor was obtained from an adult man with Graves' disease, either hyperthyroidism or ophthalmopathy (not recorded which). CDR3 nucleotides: TGTGCCAGCAGCAGAGGTAGCGGGACAACTGGGGAGCTGTTTTTT. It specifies CASSRGSGTTGELFF.